What follows is one T cell receptor beta chain and its context. This sample is part of a study of cytomegalovirus exposure and HLA in healthy donors. This table comes from immunoSEQ multiplex PCR, and its TCRdb copy is limited to in-frame clones, with some not included. The sample lists fewer than 200,000 clones, 85% seen once, with about 17% in the top ten. The length of the CDR3 is 15 residues. From germline, CDR1 is MDHEN and CDR2 SYDVKM. J lost 5 bases, V lost 5 bases, and 4 bases had no gene match. V gene TRBV28 combines with J gene TRBJ2-5, with 14 bases identical to TRBD2. The sample taken for sequencing was PBMCs. The sequence was obtained from a man between 18 and 35 years old in good health and CMV-seropositive. The DNA for the CDR3 is TGTGCCAGCAGTCGACTAGCGGGGGGGGAGGAGACCCAGTACTTC. This sequence encodes CASSRLAGGEETQYF.